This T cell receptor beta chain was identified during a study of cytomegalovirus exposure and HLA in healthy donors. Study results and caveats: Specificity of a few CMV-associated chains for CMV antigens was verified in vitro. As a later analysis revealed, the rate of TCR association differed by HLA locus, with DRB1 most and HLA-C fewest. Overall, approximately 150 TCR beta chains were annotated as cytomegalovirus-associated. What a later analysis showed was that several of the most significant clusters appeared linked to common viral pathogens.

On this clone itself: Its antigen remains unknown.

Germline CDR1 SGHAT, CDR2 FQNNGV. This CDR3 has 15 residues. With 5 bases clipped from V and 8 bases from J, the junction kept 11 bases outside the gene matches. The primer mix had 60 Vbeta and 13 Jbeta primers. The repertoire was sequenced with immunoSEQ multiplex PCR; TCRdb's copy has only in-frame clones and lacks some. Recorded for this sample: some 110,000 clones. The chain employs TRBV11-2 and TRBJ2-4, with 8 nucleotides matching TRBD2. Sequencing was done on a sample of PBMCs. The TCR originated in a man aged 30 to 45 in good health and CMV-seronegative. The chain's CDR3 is CASSRLRGGPDIQYF. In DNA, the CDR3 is TGTGCCAGCAGCCGGCTCCGGGGGGGCCCAGACATTCAGTACTTC.